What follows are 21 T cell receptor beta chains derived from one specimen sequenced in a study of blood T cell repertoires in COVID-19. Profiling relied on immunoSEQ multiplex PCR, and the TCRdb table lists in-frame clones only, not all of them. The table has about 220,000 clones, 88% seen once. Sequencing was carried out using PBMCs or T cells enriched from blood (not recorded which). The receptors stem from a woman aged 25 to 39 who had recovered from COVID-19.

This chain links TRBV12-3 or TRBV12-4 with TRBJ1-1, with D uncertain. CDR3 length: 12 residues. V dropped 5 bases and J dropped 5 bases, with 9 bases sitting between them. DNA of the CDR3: TGTGCCAGCAGTCCCGCGGGGACTGAAGCTTTCTTT. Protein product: CASSPAGTEAFF.

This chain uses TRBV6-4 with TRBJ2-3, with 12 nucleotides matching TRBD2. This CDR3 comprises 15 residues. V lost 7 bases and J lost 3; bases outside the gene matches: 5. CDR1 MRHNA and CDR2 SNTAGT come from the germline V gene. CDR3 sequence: CASNPSGGDTDTQYF. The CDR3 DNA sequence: TGTGCCAGCAACCCTAGCGGGGGGGATACAGATACGCAGTATTTT.

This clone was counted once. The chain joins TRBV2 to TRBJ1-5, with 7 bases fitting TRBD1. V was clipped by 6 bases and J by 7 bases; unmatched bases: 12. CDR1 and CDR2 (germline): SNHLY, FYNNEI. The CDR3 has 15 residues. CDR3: CASRKSSYRGQPQHF. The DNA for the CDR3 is TGTGCCAGCAGGAAAAGTTCCTACAGGGGCCAGCCCCAGCATTTT. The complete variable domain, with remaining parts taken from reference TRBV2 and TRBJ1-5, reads EPEVTQTPSHQVTQMGQEVILRCVPISNHLYFYWYRQILGQKVEFLVSFYNNEISEKSEIFDDQFSVERPDGSNFTLKIRSTKLEDSAMYFCASRKSSYRGQPQHFGDGTRLSIL.

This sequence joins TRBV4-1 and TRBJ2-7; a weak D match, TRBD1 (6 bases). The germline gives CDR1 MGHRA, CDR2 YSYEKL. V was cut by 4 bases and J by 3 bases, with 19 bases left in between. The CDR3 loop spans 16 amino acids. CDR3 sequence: CASSPEDSLGVYEQYF. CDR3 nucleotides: TGCGCCAGCAGCCCCGAGGACAGCCTGGGGGTCTACGAGCAGTACTTC.

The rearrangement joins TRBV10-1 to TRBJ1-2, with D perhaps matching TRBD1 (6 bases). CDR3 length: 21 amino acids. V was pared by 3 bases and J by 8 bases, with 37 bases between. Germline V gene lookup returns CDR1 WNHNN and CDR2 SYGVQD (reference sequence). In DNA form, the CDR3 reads TGCGCCAGCAGTGATGTGGTGCGAGAGAGAGGGGGGGCCGATGTTAGGCAAGGCTACACCTTC. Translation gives CASSDVVRERGGADVRQGYTF.

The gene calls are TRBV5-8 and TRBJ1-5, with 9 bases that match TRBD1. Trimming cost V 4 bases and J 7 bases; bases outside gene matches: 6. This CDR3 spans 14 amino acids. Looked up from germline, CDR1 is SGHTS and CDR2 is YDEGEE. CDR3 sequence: CASSRTGARQPQHF. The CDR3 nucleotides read TGTGCCAGCAGCCGGACAGGGGCAAGGCAGCCCCAGCATTTT.

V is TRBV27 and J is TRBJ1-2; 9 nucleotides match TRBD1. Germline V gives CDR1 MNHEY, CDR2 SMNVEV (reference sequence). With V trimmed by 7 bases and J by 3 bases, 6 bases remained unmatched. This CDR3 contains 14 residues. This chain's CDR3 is CASKQTGGYYGYTF. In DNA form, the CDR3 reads TGTGCCAGCAAGCAGACAGGGGGGTACTATGGCTACACCTTC.

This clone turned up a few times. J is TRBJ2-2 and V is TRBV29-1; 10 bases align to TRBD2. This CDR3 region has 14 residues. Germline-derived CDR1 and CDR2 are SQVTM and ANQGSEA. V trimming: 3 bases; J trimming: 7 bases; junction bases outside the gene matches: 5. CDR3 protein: CSVEQRGGVGELFF. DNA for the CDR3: TGCAGCGTTGAGCAGCGGGGGGGCGTCGGGGAGCTGTTTTTT.

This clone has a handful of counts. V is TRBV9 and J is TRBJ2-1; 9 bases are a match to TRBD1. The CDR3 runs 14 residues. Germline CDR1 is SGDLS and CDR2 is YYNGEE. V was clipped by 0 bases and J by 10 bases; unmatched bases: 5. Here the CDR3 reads CASSVGDRVREQFF. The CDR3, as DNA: TGTGCCAGCAGCGTAGGGGACAGGGTAAGGGAGCAGTTCTTC.

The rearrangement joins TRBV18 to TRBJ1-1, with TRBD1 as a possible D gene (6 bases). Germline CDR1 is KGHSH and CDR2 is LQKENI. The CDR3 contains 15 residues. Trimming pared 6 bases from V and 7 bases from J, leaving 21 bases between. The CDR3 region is CASSPDSGSTGEAFF. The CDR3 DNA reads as TGTGCCAGCTCGCCGGACAGTGGGAGCACTGGTGAAGCTTTCTTT.

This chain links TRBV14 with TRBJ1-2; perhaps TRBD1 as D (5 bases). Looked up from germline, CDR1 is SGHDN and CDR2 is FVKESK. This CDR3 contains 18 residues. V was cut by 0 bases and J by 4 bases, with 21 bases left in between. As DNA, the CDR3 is TGTGCCAGCAGCCAAGATCCCCGGTGGACATCCGAACTCTATGGCTACACCTTC. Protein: CASSQDPRWTSELYGYTF.

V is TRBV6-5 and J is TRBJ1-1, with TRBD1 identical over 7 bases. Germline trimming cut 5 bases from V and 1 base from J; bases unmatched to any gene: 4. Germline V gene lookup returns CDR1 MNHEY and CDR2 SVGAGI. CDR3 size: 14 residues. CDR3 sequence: CASSTGQTNTEAFF. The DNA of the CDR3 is TGTGCCAGCAGTACGGGACAGACGAACACTGAAGCTTTCTTT.

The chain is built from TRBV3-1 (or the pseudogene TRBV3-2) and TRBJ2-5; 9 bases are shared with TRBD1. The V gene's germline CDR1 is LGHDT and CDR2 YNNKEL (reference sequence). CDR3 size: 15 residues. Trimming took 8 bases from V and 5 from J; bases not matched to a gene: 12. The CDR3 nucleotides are TGTGCCAGCGGGCACCCGGGACAGGGTATTGAGACCCAGTACTTC. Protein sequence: CASGHPGQGIETQYF.

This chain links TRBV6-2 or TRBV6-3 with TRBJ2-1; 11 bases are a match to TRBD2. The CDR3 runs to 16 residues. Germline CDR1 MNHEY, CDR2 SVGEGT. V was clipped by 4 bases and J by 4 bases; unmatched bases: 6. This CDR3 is CASSWITSGGYNEQFF. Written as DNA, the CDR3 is TGTGCCAGCAGTTGGATAACTAGCGGGGGTTACAATGAGCAGTTCTTC.

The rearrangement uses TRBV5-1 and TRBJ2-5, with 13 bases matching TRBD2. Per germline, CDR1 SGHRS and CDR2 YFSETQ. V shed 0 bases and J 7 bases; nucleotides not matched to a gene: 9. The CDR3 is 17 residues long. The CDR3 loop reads CASSLEAPGTSGATQYF. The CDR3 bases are TGCGCCAGCAGCTTGGAAGCCCCCGGGACTAGCGGGGCGACCCAGTACTTC.

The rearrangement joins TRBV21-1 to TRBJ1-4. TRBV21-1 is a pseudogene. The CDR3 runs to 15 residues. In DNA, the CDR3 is TGTGCCAGCGGTAAGAGCTCTACAACTAATGAAAAACTGTTTTTT. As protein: CASGKSSTTNEKLFF.

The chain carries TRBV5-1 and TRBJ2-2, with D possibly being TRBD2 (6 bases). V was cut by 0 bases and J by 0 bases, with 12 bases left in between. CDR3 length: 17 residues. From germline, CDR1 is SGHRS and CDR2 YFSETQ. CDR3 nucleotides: TGCGCCAGCAGCTTGGGCCTGGGCGGGGCGAACACCGGGGAGCTGTTTTTT. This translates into CASSLGLGGANTGELFF.

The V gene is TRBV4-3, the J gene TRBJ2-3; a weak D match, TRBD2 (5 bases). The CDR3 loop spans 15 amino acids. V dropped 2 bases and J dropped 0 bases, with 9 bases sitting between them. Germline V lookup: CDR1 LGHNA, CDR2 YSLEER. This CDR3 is CASSQLGLSTDTQYF. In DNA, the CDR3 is TGCGCCAGCAGCCAACTAGGACTCAGCACAGATACGCAGTATTTT.

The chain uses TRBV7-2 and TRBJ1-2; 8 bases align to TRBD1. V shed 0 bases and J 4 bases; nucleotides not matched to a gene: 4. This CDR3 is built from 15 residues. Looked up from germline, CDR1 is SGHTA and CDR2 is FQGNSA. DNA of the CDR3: TGTGCCAGCAGCTTAGCGGACAGGGTTGGCTATGGCTACACCTTC. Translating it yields CASSLADRVGYGYTF.

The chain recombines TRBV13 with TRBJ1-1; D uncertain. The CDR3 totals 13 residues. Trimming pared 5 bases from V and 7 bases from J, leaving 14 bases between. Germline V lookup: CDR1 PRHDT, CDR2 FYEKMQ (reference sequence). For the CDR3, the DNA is TGTGCCAGCAGCCGTAACAGTACTCATGAAGCTTTCTTT. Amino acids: CASSRNSTHEAFF. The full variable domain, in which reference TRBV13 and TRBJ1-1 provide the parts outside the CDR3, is AAGVIQSPRHLIKEKRETATLKCYPIPRHDTVYWYQQGPGQDPQFLISFYEKMQSDKGSIPDRFSAQQFSDYHSELNMSSLELGDSALYFCASSRNSTHEAFFGQGTRLTVV.

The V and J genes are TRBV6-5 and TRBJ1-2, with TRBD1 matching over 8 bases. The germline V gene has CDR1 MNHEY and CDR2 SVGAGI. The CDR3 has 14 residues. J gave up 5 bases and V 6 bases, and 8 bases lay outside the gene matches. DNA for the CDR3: TGTGCCAGCAGCCGCCGGGACAGGAGTTATGGCTACACCTTC. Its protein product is CASSRRDRSYGYTF.